This TCR beta chain is from a study of control samples from healthy donors and cancer patients. Libraries were prepared by immunoSEQ multiplex PCR; TCRdb keeps only in-frame clonotypes and omits some of them. Of approximately 10,000 clones listed, under 95% were seen once; the top ten hold 20% to 25%. The V end lost 3 bases, the J end lost 4 bases, and 13 bases lay between the germline ends. Germline CDR1 reads SGHKS; CDR2 reads YYEKEE (reference sequence). The CDR3 extends over 14 amino acids. The clonotype comes from a man between 60 and 70 years old with colorectal cancer. Sequencing was performed on PBMCs. The chain recombines TRBV5-5 with TRBJ1-2; unclear D gene. CDR3 region: CASSSEALGYGYTF. As DNA, the CDR3 is TGTGCCAGCAGCTCCGAGGCCCTCGGCTATGGCTACACCTTC.